The entry below gives a single T cell receptor (beta chain) sequence along with its context. Its cognate antigen is unknown. This entry belongs to a study of CD8 T cells in ankylosing spondylitis. This CDR3 has 14 amino acids. Germline CDR1 reads MNHEY; CDR2 reads SVGAGI. Quantitative 5'-RACE with molecular barcodes produced the TCR beta libraries. Each CDR3 protein is one row after TCRdb ran MiXCR on the 5' RACE reads. The table shows 200,000 to 250,000 distinct CDR3 sequences, with 10% to 13% occurring only once. Findings of the study overall: Reports say disease-linked clones showed up significantly more in matched ankylosing spondylitis synovial fluid. Disease-linked clones were CD8+ and relatively rare in peripheral blood. Apparently characteristic of ankylosing spondylitis blood was a TCR beta motif (about eight highly homologous variants).

The clonotype comes from a male donor with ankylosing spondylitis or in good health (not recorded which). The material sequenced was blood, either unsorted or a sorted T cell fraction (not recorded which). V is TRBV6-5 and J is TRBJ2-3; TRBD1 agrees at 8 bases. The assigned J gene may be wrong: the sequence end matches TRBJ1-5 better. The CDR3 DNA reads TGTGCCAGCAAGTTGGGGACAGGAACAGATACGCAGCATTTT. This encodes CASKLGTGTDTQHF.